A single sample gave rise to the 7 T cell receptor beta chains below, sequenced in a study of shared clonotypes between healthy human individuals. Sequencing used immunoSEQ multiplex PCR; TCRdb keeps in-frame clones, though not all of them. This table holds over 75,000 clones, 68% found once. The sample taken for sequencing was memory CD8+ T cells sorted from blood. The subset here: CD45RO+ cells pooled with CCR7-negative TemRA cells. All receptors come from a man aged 25 to 45 in good health.

V is TRBV6-1 and J is TRBJ2-1; D is unclear. V lost 5 bases and J lost 5, with 13 bases in between. The CDR3 consists of 14 residues. Germline V gives CDR1 MNHNS, CDR2 SASEGT. The CDR3 coding sequence is TGTGCCAGCAGTTTATTGGGCCCTAACAATGAGCAGTTCTTC. Residues: CASSLLGPNNEQFF.

A single count supports this clone. The chain couples TRBV7-3 to TRBJ1-2, with TRBD1 as a possible D gene (5 bases). The CDR3 is made up of 15 amino acids. Germline V gives CDR1 SGHTA, CDR2 FQGTGA. V was trimmed by 2 bases and J by 2 bases, leaving 12 bases between them. The CDR3 sequence is CASSLFRATNYGYTF. The CDR3 DNA follows: TGTGCCAGCAGCTTATTCAGGGCAACGAACTATGGCTACACCTTC. Full variable domain (rest looked up from reference TRBV7-3 and TRBJ1-2): GAGVSQTPSNKVTEKGKYVELRCDPISGHTALYWYRQSLGQGPEFLIYFQGTGAADDSGLPNDRFFAVRPEGSVSTLKIQRTERGDSAVYLCASSLFRATNYGYTFGSGTRLTVV.

This clone was detected a few times. V is TRBV15 and J is TRBJ2-7; 10 positions match TRBD2. This CDR3 spans 15 amino acids. CDR1 and CDR2 (germline): LNHNV, YYDKDF (reference sequence). V shed 0 bases and J 6 bases; nucleotides not matched to a gene: 5. The CDR3 DNA is TGTGCCACCAGCAGAGAGGTAGGGACTAGCGCCGAGCAGTACTTC. As protein: CATSREVGTSAEQYF.

The chain carries TRBV9 and TRBJ2-1, with 11 bases lining up with TRBD2. The CDR3 has 16 amino acids. V shed 4 bases, J shed 4 bases, and the junction held 7 bases outside the gene matches. Germline V gives CDR1 SGDLS, CDR2 YYNGEE. CDR3 sequence reads: CASSSTGTSGYNEQFF. The DNA of the CDR3 is TGTGCCAGCAGCAGTACCGGGACTAGCGGATACAATGAGCAGTTCTTC.

This rearrangement joins TRBV25-1 to TRBJ2-7; 10 bases are a match to TRBD1. Germline CDR1 and CDR2: MGHDK and SYGVNS. The CDR3 length is 14 residues. After removal of 6 bases from V and 1 base from J, the junction contained 3 bases not matched to a gene. As DNA, the CDR3 is TGTGCCAGCAGGGGGACAGGGGAATCCTACGAGCAGTACTTC. It is translated as CASRGTGESYEQYF.

CDR3 in amino acids: CASSLVGPSYEQYF. DNA of the CDR3: TGTGCCAGCAGCTTAGTAGGTCCTTCCTACGAGCAGTACTTC. The J gene is TRBJ2-7, the V gene TRBV11-2; D is ambiguous. CDR3 length equals 14 residues. V lost 1 base and J 1 base, leaving 8 bases between the germline ends. Germline V gene lookup returns CDR1 SGHAT and CDR2 FQNNGV.

The DNA for the CDR3 is TGTGCCAGCAGCGACGGGGGAGCTCGGCAGTTCTTC. As protein: CASSDGGARQFF. The J gene is TRBJ2-1, the V gene TRBV6-5; possible D gene TRBD2, 6 bases. The germline CDR1 and CDR2 sequences are MNHEY and SVGAGI. There are 12 residues in the CDR3. Trimming removed 6 bases from V and 12 bases from J, with 15 bases in between.